This T cell receptor (beta chain) originates from a study of blood T cell repertoires in COVID-19 (TCRdb year 2020). Regarding the research as a whole: Collaborator samples came from the United States, Italy and Spain and covered acute and convalescent phases of COVID-19. The material from the prospective study consisted of cDNA or gDNA derived from T cells, B-cell-depleted T cells, or PBMCs. Subjects who had been exposed to COVID-19, were actively infected with it, or had recovered from it provided the deeply sampled blood TCRbeta repertoires that made up the dataset. The repertoires were released in a freely available public database intended as a resource for research on the immune response to SARS-CoV-2. Samples were obtained from the ongoing ImmuneRACE study (first 160 participants) and from over 1,000 subjects provided by 6 global collaborators. A de-identified subject ID, COVID-19 status, age in years and sex were almost always included in the sample metadata. Where available, HLA class I and class II types were obtained from metadata supplied by the sample provider rather than from assay-based typing.

The paper's findings and limits, for the study overall: The amount of clinical and demographic metadata varied by source and participant and was provided uncurated.

CDR1 and CDR2, looked up from the germline V gene (reference sequence), are GTSNPN and SVGIG. V sheds 1 base and J sheds 1 base, leaving 11 bases between their ends. The CDR3, cysteine through phenylalanine, is 14 amino acids long. The DNA shown is the 42-base CDR3, in frame from base 1. The collaborating institutions used their own protocols to collect whole blood in K2EDTA tubes. For TCRbeta analysis, collaborator samples were shipped as frozen whole blood, as isolated PBMCs, or as DNA extracted from either sample type. A note on this clone: This clone's antigen is unknown. No per-base quality is available; no much larger clone lies one base away.

TCRbeta CDR3 regions were amplified from genomic DNA by means of the immunoSEQ Assay, a bias-controlled multiplex PCR. The paper's processing steps were these. Nucleated cell counts per sample were estimated from amplification of reference gene primers within the assay. To quantify the absolute abundance of each unique TCRbeta CDR3 rearrangement, sequence reads were collapsed and filtered. Productive Simpson clonality was computed per sample as the square root of Simpson's diversity index over productive rearrangements. TCRdb took this table from immuneACCESS and kept in-frame rearrangements with V and J called. Such tables lack part of the clones; where checked against another copy, unresolved V genes explain under half of the gap, and the rest is unexplained. Clone size and the V and J calls come from that table; the DNA yielded D and trimming. The sample table lists some 670,000 clones, 70% to 90% of them with a count of one. 0.2% to 0.3% of the sample rests with the top ten.

The chain couples TRBV30 to TRBJ2-7; the D gene is perhaps TRBD1, from 6 matching bases. Sequencing used peripheral blood. The origin of this receptor is a woman aged 18-29 years with acute or convalescent COVID-19. CDR3 loop: CAWSEGDRSYEQYF. The DNA sequence is as follows: TGTGCCTGGAGTGAGGGGGACCGTTCCTACGAGCAGTACTTC. Here the CDR3 is joined to the reference TRBV30 and TRBJ2-7 genes, and the full variable domain is: SQTIHQWPATLVQPVGSPLSLECTVEGTSNPNLYWYRQAAGRGLQLLFYSVGIGQISSEVPQNLSASRPQDRQFILSSKKLLLSDSGFYLCAWSEGDRSYEQYFGPGTRLTVT.